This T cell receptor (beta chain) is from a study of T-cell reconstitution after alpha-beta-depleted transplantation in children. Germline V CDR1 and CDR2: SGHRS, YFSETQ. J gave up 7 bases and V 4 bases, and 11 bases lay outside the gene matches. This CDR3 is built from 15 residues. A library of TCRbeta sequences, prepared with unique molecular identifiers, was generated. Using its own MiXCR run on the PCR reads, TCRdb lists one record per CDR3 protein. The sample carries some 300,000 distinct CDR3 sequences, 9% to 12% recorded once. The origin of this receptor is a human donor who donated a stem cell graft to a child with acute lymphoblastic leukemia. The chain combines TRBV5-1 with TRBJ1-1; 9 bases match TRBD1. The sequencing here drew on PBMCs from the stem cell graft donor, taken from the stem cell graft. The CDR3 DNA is TGCGCCAGCAGCCCCCGGACAGGGGCATGGGTTGAAGCTTTCTTT. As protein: CASSPRTGAWVEAFF.